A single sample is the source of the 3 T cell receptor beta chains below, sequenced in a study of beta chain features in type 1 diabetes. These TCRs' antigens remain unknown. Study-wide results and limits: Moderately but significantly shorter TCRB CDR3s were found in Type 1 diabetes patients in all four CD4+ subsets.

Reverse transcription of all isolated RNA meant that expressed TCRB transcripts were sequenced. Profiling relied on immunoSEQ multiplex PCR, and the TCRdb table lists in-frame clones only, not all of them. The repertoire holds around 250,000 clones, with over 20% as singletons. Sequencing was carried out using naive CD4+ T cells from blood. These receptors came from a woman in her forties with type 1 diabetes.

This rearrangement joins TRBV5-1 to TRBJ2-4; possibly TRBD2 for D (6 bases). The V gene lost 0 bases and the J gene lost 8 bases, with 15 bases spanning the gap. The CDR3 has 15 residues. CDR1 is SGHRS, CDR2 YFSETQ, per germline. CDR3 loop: CASSLALGVADIQYF. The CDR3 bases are TGCGCCAGCAGCTTGGCCCTGGGGGTAGCGGACATTCAGTACTTC.

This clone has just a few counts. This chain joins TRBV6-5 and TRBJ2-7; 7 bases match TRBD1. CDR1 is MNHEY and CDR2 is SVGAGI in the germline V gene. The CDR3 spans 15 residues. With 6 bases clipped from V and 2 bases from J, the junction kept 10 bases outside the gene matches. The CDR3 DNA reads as TGTGCCAGCAGCCACAGGACAGGACAACCCTACGAGCAGTACTTC. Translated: CASSHRTGQPYEQYF.

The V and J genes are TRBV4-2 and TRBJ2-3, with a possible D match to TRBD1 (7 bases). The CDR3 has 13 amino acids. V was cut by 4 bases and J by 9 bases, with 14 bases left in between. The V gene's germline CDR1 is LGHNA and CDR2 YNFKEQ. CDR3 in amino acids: CASSRTGGETQYF. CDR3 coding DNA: TGTGCCAGCAGCCGGACAGGAGGGGAGACGCAGTATTTT.